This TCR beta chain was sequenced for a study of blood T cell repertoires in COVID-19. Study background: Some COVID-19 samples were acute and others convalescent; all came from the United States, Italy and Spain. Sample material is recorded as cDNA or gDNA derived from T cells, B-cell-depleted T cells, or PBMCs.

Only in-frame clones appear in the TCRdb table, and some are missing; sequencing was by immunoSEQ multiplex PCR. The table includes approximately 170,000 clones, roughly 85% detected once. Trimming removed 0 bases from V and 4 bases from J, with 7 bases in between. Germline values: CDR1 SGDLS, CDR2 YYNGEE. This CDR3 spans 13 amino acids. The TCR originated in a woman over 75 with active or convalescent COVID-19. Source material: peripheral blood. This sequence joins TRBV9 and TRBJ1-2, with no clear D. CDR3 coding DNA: TGTGCCAGCAGCGTAGCCATGAGCTATGGCTACACCTTC. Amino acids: CASSVAMSYGYTF.